Sequencing of this T cell receptor (beta chain) was carried out in a study of blood T cell repertoires in COVID-19 (dated by TCRdb to the early 2020s). As for the study more broadly: The collaborator samples originated in the United States, Italy and Spain and spanned the acute and convalescent phases of COVID-19. The repertoires were made available in a free public database intended to serve as a resource for research on the immune response to SARS-CoV-2. The material from the prospective study consisted of cDNA or gDNA derived from T cells, B-cell-depleted T cells, or PBMCs. HLA class I and class II types, where available, came from metadata supplied by the sample provider rather than from assay-based typing. Subjects who had been exposed to COVID-19, were actively infected with it, or had recovered from it provided the deeply sampled blood TCRbeta repertoires that made up the dataset. Samples were obtained from the ongoing ImmuneRACE study (first 160 participants) and from 1,254 subjects provided by 6 global collaborators. A de-identified subject ID, COVID-19 status, age in years and sex were almost always included in the sample metadata.

General study outcomes and caveats: The quantity of clinical and demographic metadata differed by source and by participant and was supplied without curation.

Comments on this clone: No cognate antigen has been identified for it. No base quality values were provided; no much bigger clone lies one nucleotide off.

One collaborating source in Seattle enrolled patients while the patients were actively infected and followed the patients over time throughout the course of disease. Each collaborating institution followed its own protocols to collect whole blood in K2EDTA tubes. For TCRbeta analysis, collaborators shipped samples as frozen whole blood, isolated PBMCs, or DNA extracted from either of those sample types. From its cysteine to its phenylalanine, the CDR3 spans 15 amino acids. Only CDR3 DNA is held: 45 bases, read in frame from base 1. Reading the germline V gene (reference sequence) gives CDR1 DFQATT and CDR2 SNEGSKA. V is clipped by 3 bases and J by 4 bases, and the sequence between their germline boundaries is 16 bases long. The immunoSEQ Assay, a bias-controlled multiplex PCR, was used to amplify TCRbeta CDR3 regions from genomic DNA. The study's processing was this. The number of nucleated cells in each sample was estimated from the amplification of reference gene primers within the assay. To quantify the absolute abundance of each unique TCRbeta CDR3 rearrangement, sequence reads were collapsed and filtered. For each sample, productive Simpson clonality was calculated as the square root of Simpson's diversity index over productive rearrangements. TCRdb retrieved this table from immuneACCESS and kept in-frame rearrangements only. Not all clones are present; in checked studies, unresolved V genes account for under half, and no reason is known for the remainder. From that table come the V and J calls and clone size; the DNA was used to work out D and trimming. This sample has around 150,000 clones in its table, and about 80% of those were observed once. Of the sample, roughly 6.4% falls within the top ten clones.

The receptor was isolated from a woman aged 35 to 49 with COVID-19, enrolled during active disease. The chain employs TRBV20-1 and TRBJ1-5; the D segment could be TRBD1, given 6 matching bases. Specimen: peripheral blood. The CDR3 loop reads CSASHRAMLNQPQHF. The DNA sequence is TGCAGTGCTAGTCACAGGGCAATGCTTAATCAGCCCCAGCATTTT.